The subject of this entry is one T cell receptor (beta chain). At least ten counts were recorded for this clonotype. Its antigen target is currently unknown. No much larger clone is present one base from it, and per-base qualities are unavailable. The sample comes from a study of CD8 T cells in ankylosing spondylitis (dated by TCRdb to about 2017). About the full investigation: The study set out to find disease-linked TCR variants by profiling T cell receptor beta repertoires in ankylosing spondylitis patients and healthy donors. The full study cohort was made up of under 30 ankylosing spondylitis patients and 95 to 130 healthy donors. Peripheral blood was sampled, and synovial fluid was also collected from ankylosing spondylitis patients.

Sequencing instrument: Illumina HiSeq 2500. Quantitative 5'-RACE with molecular barcodes was used to prepare TCR beta libraries. On the authors' methods: Disease-linked TCR variants were identified with a new computational method built on a probabilistic model of VDJ rearrangement. TCRdb trimmed the raw reads at Q25, called clones with MiXCR and kept productive beta chains. CDR3 protein duplicates are merged, each entry listing the most common genes and DNA. The V and J calls were determined by TCRdb, not by the authors. Across this sample there are some 240,000 distinct CDR3 sequences, with around 9.2% seen only once. Under 7.5% of the sample comes from the top ten. The CDR3 runs 16 residues from the cysteine to the phenylalanine. The retained sequence is limited to the CDR3, 48 bases, with the frame set at the first base. Based on the germline V gene, the CDR1 and CDR2 sequences are SGHRS and YFSETQ. V is trimmed back by 4 bases and J by 6 bases, and the junction contains 15 bases that no gene match accounts for.

What the study reported, not specific to this receptor: Blood from ankylosing spondylitis patients appeared to be characterized by a TCR beta motif made up of under ten highly homologous amino acid variants. Some motif variants had previously been reported in the synovial fluid and blood of reactive arthritis patients, which suggests shared mechanisms of disease initiation. The disease-linked clones showed a CD8+ phenotype and occurred at relatively low frequencies in peripheral blood. The disease-linked clones were reported as significantly enriched in matched synovial fluid samples from ankylosing spondylitis patients.

The sample was blood, either unsorted or a sorted T cell fraction (not recorded which). This TCR derives from a male donor with ankylosing spondylitis or in good health (not recorded which). The sequence is built from TRBV5-1 and TRBJ2-7; TRBD2 fits 8 bases in the junction. CDR3 loop: CASSLSGDLQISEQYF. In nucleotides, the sequence is TGCGCCAGCAGCCTTAGCGGGGACCTTCAAATAAGCGAGCAGTACTTC.